A selection of T cell receptor beta chains follows, all from one sample in a study of radiation and T cells in renal cell carcinoma. Clones were read by immunoSEQ multiplex PCR, and TCRdb kept only the in-frame ones, dropping some. The table has tens of thousands of clones, about 80% seen once. This specimen consisted of blood, obtained from a patient whose treatment included radiotherapy and nephrectomy. The receptors were sampled from a man aged 60 to 69 with renal cell carcinoma. Both conserved end residues are part of each CDR3. D genes are given only for firm matches. Clone size, where shown, is once, few, many, or a class for clones that have expanded.

clone_size j_call v_call d_call cdr3_aa cdr3_nt
NA TRBJ1-1 TRBV18 NA CASSPGQNTEAFF TGTGCCAGCTCACCAGGGCAGAACACTGAAGCTTTCTTT
NA TRBJ2-1 TRBV4-1 NA CASSQDRHNEQFF TGCGCCAGCAGCCAAGATCGGCACAATGAGCAGTTCTTC
NA TRBJ1-5 TRBV19 NA CASSIEGHPSNQPQHF TGTGCCAGTAGTATAGAGGGACATCCTAGCAATCAGCCCCAGCATTTT
NA TRBJ2-5 TRBV11-1 NA CASSSLRDIKETQYF TGTGCCAGCAGCTCCCTACGGGACATCAAAGAGACCCAGTACTTC
NA TRBJ1-1 TRBV10-1 TRBD1 CASSGRTGASGTEAFF TGCGCCAGCAGTGGTCGGACAGGAGCTTCGGGCACTGAAGCTTTCTTT
NA TRBJ2-7 TRBV6-5 NA CASSYSPKYAGEQYF TGTGCCAGCAGTTACTCGCCCAAATATGCTGGCGAGCAGTACTTC
NA TRBJ1-2 TRBV27 TRBD1 CASSGQGDGGYTF TGTGCCAGCAGCGGACAGGGGGATGGCGGCTACACCTTC
NA TRBJ1-1 TRBV15 TRBD1 CATSRFTGGTEAFF TGTGCCACCAGCAGATTCACAGGGGGCACTGAAGCCTTCTTT
NA TRBJ2-4 TRBV19 TRBD2 CASSIDRAGGGENIQYF TGTGCCAGTAGTATAGATCGAGCGGGAGGGGGGGAAAACATTCAGTACTTC
NA TRBJ1-1 TRBV5-1 TRBD1 CASSRRTGSDTEAFF TGCGCCAGCAGCCGTCGGACAGGGTCGGACACTGAAGCTTTCTTT
NA TRBJ2-1 TRBV9 TRBD2 CASTVGLAGDNEQFF TGTGCCAGCACCGTAGGGCTAGCGGGAGACAATGAGCAGTTCTTC
NA TRBJ1-4 TRBV7-8 NA CASSYSGTRGKLFF TGTGCCAGCAGCTACTCCGGGACCAGGGGAAAACTGTTTTTT
NA TRBJ2-5 TRBV7-2 NA CASSTTGITLETQYF TGTGCCAGCAGCACTACCGGGATCACCCTAGAGACCCAGTACTTC
NA TRBJ1-4 TRBV30 NA CAWISQTNEKLFF TGTGCCTGGATTAGTCAGACTAATGAAAAACTGTTTTTT
NA TRBJ2-7 TRBV7-2 NA CASSFSSYEQYF TGTGCCAGCAGCTTTAGCTCCTACGAGCAGTACTTC
NA TRBJ2-5 TRBV9 NA CASSVGPWGRETQYF TGTGCCAGCAGCGTCGGGCCGTGGGGTCGGGAGACCCAGTACTTC
NA TRBJ1-1 TRBV11-1 NA CASSSDRSNTEAFF TGTGCCAGCAGCTCCGACAGGTCGAACACTGAAGCTTTCTTT
once TRBJ2-6 TRBV5-1 NA CASSLAGAGTPGANVLTF TGCGCCAGCAGCCTGGCCGGGGCCGGGACACCTGGGGCCAACGTCCTGACTTTC
once TRBJ2-1 TRBV6-1 NA CASRSPANRGSEQFF TGTGCCAGCAGATCTCCGGCAAATCGAGGAAGTGAGCAGTTCTTC
NA TRBJ1-5 TRBV19 NA CASNTCRDIKEVSYQPQHF TGTGCCAGTAACACATGTAGGGACATAAAGGAAGTTTCTTATCAGCCCCAGCATTTT
few TRBJ1-1 TRBV5-1 NA CASEIKGQTEAFF TGCGCCAGCGAAATTAAGGGGCAGACTGAAGCTTTCTTT
NA TRBJ2-7 TRBV5-1 NA CASSLPPDQIYYEQYF TGCGCCAGCAGCCTGCCCCCGGACCAGATATACTACGAGCAGTACTTC
once TRBJ1-4 TRBV19 TRBD1 CASSSRQGTNEKLFF TGTGCCAGTAGTTCCCGACAGGGCACTAATGAAAAACTGTTTTTT
NA TRBJ2-5 TRBV27 TRBD1 CASSLSDRVGQETQYF TGTGCCAGCAGTTTATCGGACAGGGTAGGGCAAGAGACCCAGTACTTC
few TRBJ1-1 TRBV10-3 NA CATTPAEGTEAFF TGTGCCACTACCCCCGCCGAAGGGACTGAAGCTTTCTTT
NA TRBJ2-7 TRBV14 NA CASSQSMWATALYEQYF TGTGCCAGCAGCCAAAGTATGTGGGCCACGGCCCTCTACGAGCAGTACTTC
NA TRBJ2-2 TRBV11-2 TRBD2 CASSSTGLAGELFF TGTGCCAGCAGCTCCACCGGACTAGCCGGGGAGCTGTTTTTT
NA TRBJ1-2 TRBV19 TRBD1 CASSTGTGVGYTF TGTGCCAGTAGTACAGGGACAGGGGTAGGCTACACCTTC
NA TRBJ1-1 TRBV5-6 NA CASSLDRGRVDTEAFF TGTGCCAGCAGCTTGGACCGGGGCAGGGTTGACACTGAAGCTTTCTTT
NA TRBJ2-1 TRBV6-5 NA CASSYDADSYNEQFF TGTGCCAGCAGTTACGACGCGGACTCCTACAATGAGCAGTTCTTC
NA TRBJ2-2 TRBV27 NA CASSLTGNTGELFF TGTGCCAGCAGTTTAACGGGGAACACCGGGGAGCTGTTTTTT
NA TRBJ2-5 TRBV11-3 TRBD2 CASSGQTSGGQETQYF TGTGCCAGCAGCGGTCAGACTAGCGGGGGGCAAGAGACCCAGTACTTC
NA TRBJ1-5 TRBV23-1 NA CASSQSLVQGSSNQPQHF TGCGCCAGCAGTCAATCTCTCGTCCAGGGGTCAAGCAATCAGCCCCAGCATTTT
NA TRBJ2-5 TRBV4-3 NA CASSHVDGETQYF TGCGCCAGCAGCCATGTCGATGGGGAGACCCAGTACTTC
few TRBJ2-5 TRBV12-5 TRBD1 CASGLDRGPGETQYF TGTGCTAGTGGTTTGGACAGGGGGCCGGGTGAGACCCAGTACTTC
NA TRBJ2-3 TRBV29-1 TRBD2 CSVELAVTDTQYF TGCAGCGTTGAACTAGCGGTCACAGATACGCAGTATTTT
once TRBJ2-5 TRBV19 TRBD2 CASTYGSGGGETQYF TGTGCCAGTACCTACGGCAGCGGGGGAGGGGAGACCCAGTACTTC
NA TRBJ1-3 TRBV11-2 NA CASSSSLGNTIYF TGTGCCAGCAGCTCGTCCCTGGGAAACACCATATATTTT
NA TRBJ1-5 TRBV6-5 NA CASSYGVRQPQHF TGTGCCAGCAGTTACGGGGTGCGTCAGCCCCAGCATTTT
NA TRBJ2-5 TRBV2 NA CASTPIRSSETQYF TGTGCCAGCACCCCTATCCGGTCGTCGGAGACCCAGTACTTC
few TRBJ2-7 TRBV11-2 NA CASSPRQSLYEQYF TGTGCCAGCAGCCCAAGACAGTCGCTCTACGAGCAGTACTTC
NA TRBJ1-1 TRBV6-4 NA CASSAELGTEAFF TGTGCCAGCAGTGCGGAGTTGGGCACTGAAGCTTTCTTT
NA TRBJ1-1 TRBV29-1 NA CSVEDIGQPAGAFF TGCAGCGTTGAAGATATAGGCCAACCGGCGGGAGCTTTCTTT
NA TRBJ2-5 TRBV2 NA CASSEYGGAQETQYF TGTGCCAGCAGTGAATACGGCGGGGCCCAAGAGACCCAGTACTTC
NA TRBJ2-2 TRBV27 NA CASSLKGPAYTGELFF TGTGCCAGCAGTTTAAAGGGCCCCGCATACACCGGGGAGCTGTTTTTT
NA TRBJ2-6 TRBV5-6 NA CASSLQLSGANVLTF TGTGCCAGCAGCTTACAACTCTCTGGGGCCAACGTCCTGACTTTC
medium-sized TRBJ2-1 TRBV11-2 NA CASSLVPYNEQFF TGTGCCAGCAGCTTAGTACCATACAATGAGCAGTTCTTC